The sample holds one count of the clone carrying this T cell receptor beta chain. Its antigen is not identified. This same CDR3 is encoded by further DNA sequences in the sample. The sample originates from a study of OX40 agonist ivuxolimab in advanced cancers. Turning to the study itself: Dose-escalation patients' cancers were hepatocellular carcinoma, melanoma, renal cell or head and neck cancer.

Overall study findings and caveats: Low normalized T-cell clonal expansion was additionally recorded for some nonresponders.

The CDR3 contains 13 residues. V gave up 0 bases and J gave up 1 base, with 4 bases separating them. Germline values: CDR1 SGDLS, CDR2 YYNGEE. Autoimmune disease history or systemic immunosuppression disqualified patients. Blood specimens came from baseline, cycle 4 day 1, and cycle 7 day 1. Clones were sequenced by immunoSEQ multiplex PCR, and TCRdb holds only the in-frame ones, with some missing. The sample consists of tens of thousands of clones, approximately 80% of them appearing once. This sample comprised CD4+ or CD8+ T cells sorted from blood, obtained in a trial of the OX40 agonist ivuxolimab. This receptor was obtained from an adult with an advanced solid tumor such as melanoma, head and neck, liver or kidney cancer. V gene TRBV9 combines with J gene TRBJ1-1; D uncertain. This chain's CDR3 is CASSVDRNTEAFF. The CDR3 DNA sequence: TGTGCCAGCAGCGTAGATAGGAACACTGAAGCTTTCTTT.